This T cell receptor beta chain is from a study of cytomegalovirus exposure and HLA in healthy donors. Study-level points and caveats: For most TCR beta V segments, an earlier analysis put the productive rate at about 87% or about 30% of the time. Only CMV serostatus was available as immune exposure information.

Germline V gene sequence: CDR1 SEHNR, CDR2 FQNEAQ (reference sequence). This CDR3 spans 16 amino acids. Losses at the gene ends were 6 bases for V and 0 bases for J; bases not matched to a gene: 8. A note on this clone: Its target is unknown.

The PCR used 60 Vbeta and 13 Jbeta primers. In the authors' workflow: An analysis performed later counted 60 million to 90 million unique TCR beta chains (approximately 10 million of them shared). Using immunoSEQ multiplex PCR, the repertoire was profiled, and TCRdb retains in-frame clones only, with some absent. That table is the source of V, J and clone size, and D and trimming were worked out from the DNA. The table has about 130,000 clones, more than 70% seen once. The clonotype originates from a woman in her 30s in good health and CMV-seropositive. The material sequenced was PBMCs. The chain has TRBV7-9 and TRBJ2-1, with TRBD2 identical over 7 bases. The CDR3: CASSPPGGSSYNEQFF. CDR3 nucleotides: TGTGCCAGCAGTCCTCCCGGGGGGAGCTCCTACAATGAGCAGTTCTTC.